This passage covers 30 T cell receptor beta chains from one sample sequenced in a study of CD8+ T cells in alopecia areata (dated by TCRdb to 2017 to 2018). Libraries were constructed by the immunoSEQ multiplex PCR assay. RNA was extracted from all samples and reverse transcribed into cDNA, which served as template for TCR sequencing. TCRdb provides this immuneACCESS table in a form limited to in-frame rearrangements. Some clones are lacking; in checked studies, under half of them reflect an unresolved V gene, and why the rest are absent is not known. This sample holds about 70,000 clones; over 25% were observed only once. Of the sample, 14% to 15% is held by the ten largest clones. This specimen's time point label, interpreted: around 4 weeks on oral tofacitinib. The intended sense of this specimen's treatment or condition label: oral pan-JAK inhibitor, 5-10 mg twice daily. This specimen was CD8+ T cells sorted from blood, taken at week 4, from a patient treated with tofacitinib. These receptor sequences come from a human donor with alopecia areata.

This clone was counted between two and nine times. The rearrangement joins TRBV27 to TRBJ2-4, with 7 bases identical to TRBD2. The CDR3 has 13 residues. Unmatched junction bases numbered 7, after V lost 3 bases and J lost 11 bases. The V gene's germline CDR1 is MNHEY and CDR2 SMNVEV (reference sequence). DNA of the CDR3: TGTGCCAGCAGTTTGGCTTCAGGGAGGGTTCAGTACTTC. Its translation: CASSLASGRVQYF.

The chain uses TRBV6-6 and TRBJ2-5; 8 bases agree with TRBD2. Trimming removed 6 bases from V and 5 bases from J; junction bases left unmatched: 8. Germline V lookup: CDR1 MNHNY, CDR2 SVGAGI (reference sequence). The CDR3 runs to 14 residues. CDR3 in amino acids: CASRSGSPKETQYF. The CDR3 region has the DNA TGTGCCAGCAGGAGCGGGAGCCCCAAGGAGACCCAGTACTTC.

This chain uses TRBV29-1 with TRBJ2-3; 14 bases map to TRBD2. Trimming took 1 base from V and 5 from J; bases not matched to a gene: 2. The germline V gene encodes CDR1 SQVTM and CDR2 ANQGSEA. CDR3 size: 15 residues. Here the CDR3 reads CSVEGTSGRIDTQYF. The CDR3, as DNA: TGCAGCGTTGAAGGGACTAGCGGGAGGATAGATACGCAGTATTTT.

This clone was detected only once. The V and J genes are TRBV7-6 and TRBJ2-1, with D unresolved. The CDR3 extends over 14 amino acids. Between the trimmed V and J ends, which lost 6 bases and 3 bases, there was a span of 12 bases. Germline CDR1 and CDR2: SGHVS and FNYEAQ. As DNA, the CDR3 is TGTGCCAGCAGAGTAGGTACTGGCTACAATGAGCAGTTCTTC. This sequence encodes CASRVGTGYNEQFF.

In DNA form, the CDR3 reads TGCGCCAGCAGCGGGGACAGATATAGCAATCAGCCCCAGCATTTT. Translation gives CASSGDRYSNQPQHF. The chain links TRBV4-1 to TRBJ1-5; TRBD1 matches 7 bases. From germline, CDR1 is MGHRA and CDR2 YSYEKL. The CDR3 length is 15 residues. Unmatched junction bases numbered 4, after V lost 5 bases and J lost 0 bases.

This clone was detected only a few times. The CDR3 loop reads CSVVPPETYEQYF. In DNA, the CDR3 is TGCAGCGTTGTACCCCCGGAGACCTACGAGCAGTACTTC. The chain is built from TRBV29-1 and TRBJ2-7, with D hard to call. The V end was cut by 4 bases, the J end by 2 bases, with 12 bases between. This CDR3 is built from 13 residues. Germline-derived CDR1 and CDR2 are SQVTM and ANQGSEA.

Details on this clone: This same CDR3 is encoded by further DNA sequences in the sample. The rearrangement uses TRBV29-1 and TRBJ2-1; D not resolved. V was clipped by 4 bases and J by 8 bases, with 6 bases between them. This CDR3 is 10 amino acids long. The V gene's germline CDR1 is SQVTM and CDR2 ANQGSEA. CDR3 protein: CSVVRYEQFF. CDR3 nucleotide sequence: TGCAGCGTTGTTAGGTATGAGCAGTTCTTC.

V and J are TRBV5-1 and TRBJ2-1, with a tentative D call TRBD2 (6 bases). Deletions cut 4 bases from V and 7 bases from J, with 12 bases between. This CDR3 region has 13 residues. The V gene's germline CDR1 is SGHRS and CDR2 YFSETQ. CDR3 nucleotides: TGCGCCAGCAGCGCGGGGCCCTCGAATGAGCAGTTCTTC. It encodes CASSAGPSNEQFF.

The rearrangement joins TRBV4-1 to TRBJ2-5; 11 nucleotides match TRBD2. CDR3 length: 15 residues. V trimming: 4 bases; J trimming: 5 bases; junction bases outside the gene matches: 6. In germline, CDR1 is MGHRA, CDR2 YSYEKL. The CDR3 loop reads CASSRTSGFLETQYF. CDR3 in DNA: TGCGCCAGCAGCCGGACTAGCGGGTTCCTGGAGACCCAGTACTTC.

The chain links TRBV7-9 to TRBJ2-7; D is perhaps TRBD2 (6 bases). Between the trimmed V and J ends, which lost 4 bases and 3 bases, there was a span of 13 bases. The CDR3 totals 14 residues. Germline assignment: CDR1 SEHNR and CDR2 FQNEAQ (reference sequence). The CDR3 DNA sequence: TGTGCCAGCAGCTCCGCTAGCGTAAACTACGAGCAGTACTTC. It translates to CASSSASVNYEQYF.

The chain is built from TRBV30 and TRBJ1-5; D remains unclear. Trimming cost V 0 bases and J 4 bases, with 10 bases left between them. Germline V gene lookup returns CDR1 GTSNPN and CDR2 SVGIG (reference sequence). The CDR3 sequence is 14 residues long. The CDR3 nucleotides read TGTGCCTGGAGTGTTCAACGGCTAAATCAGCCCCAGCATTTT. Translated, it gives CAWSVQRLNQPQHF. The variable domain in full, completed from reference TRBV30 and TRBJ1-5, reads SQTIHQWPATLVQPVGSPLSLECTVEGTSNPNLYWYRQAAGRGLQLLFYSVGIGQISSEVPQNLSASRPQDRQFILSSKKLLLSDSGFYLCAWSVQRLNQPQHFGDGTRLSIL.

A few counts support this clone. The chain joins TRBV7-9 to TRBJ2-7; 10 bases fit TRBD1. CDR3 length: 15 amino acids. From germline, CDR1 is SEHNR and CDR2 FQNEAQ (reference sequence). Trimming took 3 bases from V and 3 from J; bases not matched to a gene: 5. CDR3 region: CASSLGQGKFYEQYF. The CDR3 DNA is TGTGCCAGCAGCTTGGGACAGGGGAAGTTCTACGAGCAGTACTTC. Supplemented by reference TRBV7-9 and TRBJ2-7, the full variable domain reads DTGVSQNPRHKITKRGQNVTFRCDPISEHNRLYWYRQTLGQGPEFLTYFQNEAQLEKSRLLSDRFSAERPKGSFSTLEIQRTEQGDSAMYLCASSLGQGKFYEQYFGPGTRLTVT.

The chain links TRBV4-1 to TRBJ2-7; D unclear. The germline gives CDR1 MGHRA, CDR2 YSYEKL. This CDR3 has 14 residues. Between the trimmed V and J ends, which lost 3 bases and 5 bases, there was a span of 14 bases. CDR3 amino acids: CASSQNADGDEQYF. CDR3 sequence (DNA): TGCGCCAGCAGCCAGAACGCCGATGGGGACGAGCAGTACTTC.

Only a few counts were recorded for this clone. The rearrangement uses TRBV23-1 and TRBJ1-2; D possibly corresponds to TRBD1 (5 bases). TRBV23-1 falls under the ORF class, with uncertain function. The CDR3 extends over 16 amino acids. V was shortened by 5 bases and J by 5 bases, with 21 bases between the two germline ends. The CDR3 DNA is TGCGCCAGCAGTAAACGGGGCTATCGTATTTGGTATGGCTACACCTTC. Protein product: CASSKRGYRIWYGYTF.

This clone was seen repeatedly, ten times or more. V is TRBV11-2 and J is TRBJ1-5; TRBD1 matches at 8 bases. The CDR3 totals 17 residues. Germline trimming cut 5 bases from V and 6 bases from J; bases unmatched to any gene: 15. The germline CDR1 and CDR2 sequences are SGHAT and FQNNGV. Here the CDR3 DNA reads TGTGCCAGCAGCCAAGATCCCAGGACAGGGTTAGGTCAGCCCCAGCATTTT. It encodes CASSQDPRTGLGQPQHF.

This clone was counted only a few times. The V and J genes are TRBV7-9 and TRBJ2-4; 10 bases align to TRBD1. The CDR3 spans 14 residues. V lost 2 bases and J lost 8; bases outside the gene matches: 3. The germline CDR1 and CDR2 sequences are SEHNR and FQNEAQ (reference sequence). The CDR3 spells CASSLPGTGDIQYF. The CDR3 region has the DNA TGTGCCAGCAGCTTACCCGGGACAGGGGACATTCAGTACTTC.

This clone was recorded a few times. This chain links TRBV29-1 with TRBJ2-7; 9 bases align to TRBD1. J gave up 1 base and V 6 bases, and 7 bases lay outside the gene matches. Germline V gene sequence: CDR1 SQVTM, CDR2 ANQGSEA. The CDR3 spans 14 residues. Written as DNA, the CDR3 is TGCAGCGTCGCCGGGACAGGGCAATCCTACGAGCAGTACTTC. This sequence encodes CSVAGTGQSYEQYF.

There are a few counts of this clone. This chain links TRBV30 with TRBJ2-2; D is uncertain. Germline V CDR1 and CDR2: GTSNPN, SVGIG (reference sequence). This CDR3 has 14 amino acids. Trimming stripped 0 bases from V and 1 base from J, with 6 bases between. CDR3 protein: CAWSVSGNTGELFF. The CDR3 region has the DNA TGTGCCTGGAGTGTGTCGGGGAACACCGGGGAGCTGTTTTTT.

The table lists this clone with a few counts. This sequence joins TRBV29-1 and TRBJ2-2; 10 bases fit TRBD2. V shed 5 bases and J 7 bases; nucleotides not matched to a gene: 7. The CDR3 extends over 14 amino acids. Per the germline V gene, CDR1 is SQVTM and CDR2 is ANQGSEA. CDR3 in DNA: TGCAGCGTTTCCCCTAGCGGGAGAAGCGGGGAGCTGTTTTTT. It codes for CSVSPSGRSGELFF.

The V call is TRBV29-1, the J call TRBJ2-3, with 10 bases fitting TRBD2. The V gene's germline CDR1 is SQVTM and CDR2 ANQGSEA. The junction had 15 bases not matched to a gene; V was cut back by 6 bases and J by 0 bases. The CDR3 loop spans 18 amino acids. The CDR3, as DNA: TGCAGCGTAGATGGATCCAGCGGGAGGGGGCCTAGCACAGATACGCAGTATTTT. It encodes CSVDGSSGRGPSTDTQYF.

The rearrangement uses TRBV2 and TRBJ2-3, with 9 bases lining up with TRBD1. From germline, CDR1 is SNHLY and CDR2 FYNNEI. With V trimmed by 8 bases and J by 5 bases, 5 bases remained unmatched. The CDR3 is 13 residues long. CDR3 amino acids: CASRDRVEDTQYF. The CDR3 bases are TGTGCCAGCCGGGACAGGGTGGAAGATACGCAGTATTTT.

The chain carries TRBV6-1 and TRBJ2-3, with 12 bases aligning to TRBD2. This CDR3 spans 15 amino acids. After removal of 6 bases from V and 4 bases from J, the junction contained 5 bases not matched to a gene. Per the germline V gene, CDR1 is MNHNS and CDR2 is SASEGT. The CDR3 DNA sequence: TGTGCCAGCAGGATCAGACTAGCGGGAGCAGATACGCAGTATTTT. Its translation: CASRIRLAGADTQYF.

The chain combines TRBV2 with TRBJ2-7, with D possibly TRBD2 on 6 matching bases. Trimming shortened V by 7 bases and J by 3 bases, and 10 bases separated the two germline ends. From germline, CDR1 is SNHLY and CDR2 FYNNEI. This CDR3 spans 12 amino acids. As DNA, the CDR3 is TGTGCCAGCACTCCCGGGAGCTACGAGCAGTACTTC. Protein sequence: CASTPGSYEQYF. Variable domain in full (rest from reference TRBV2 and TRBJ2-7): EPEVTQTPSHQVTQMGQEVILRCVPISNHLYFYWYRQILGQKVEFLVSFYNNEISEKSEIFDDQFSVERPDGSNFTLKIRSTKLEDSAMYFCASTPGSYEQYFGPGTRLTVT.

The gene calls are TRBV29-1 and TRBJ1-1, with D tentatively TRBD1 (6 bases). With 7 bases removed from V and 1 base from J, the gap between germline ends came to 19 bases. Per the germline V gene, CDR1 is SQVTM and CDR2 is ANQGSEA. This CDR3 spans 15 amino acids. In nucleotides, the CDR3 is TGCAGCGCCGCACCCCCCGGGACACCGAACACTGAAGCTTTCTTT. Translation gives CSAAPPGTPNTEAFF. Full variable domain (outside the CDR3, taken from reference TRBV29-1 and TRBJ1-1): SAVISQKPSRDICQRGTSLTIQCQVDSQVTMMFWYRQQPGQSLTLIATANQGSEATYESGFVIDKFPISRPNLTFSTLTVSNMSPEDSSIYLCSAAPPGTPNTEAFFGQGTRLTVV.

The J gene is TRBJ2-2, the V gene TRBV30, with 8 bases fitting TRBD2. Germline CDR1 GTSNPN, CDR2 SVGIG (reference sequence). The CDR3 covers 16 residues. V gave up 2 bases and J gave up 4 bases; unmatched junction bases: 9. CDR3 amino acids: CAWSRVGRVGTGELFF. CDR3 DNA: TGTGCCTGGAGTAGGGTCGGGAGGGTAGGCACCGGGGAGCTGTTTTTT.

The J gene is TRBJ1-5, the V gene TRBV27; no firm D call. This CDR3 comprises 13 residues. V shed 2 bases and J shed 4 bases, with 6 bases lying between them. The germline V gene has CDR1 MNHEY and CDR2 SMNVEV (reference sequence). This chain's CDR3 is CASSLAINQPQHF. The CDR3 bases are TGTGCCAGCAGTTTAGCTATTAATCAGCCCCAGCATTTT.

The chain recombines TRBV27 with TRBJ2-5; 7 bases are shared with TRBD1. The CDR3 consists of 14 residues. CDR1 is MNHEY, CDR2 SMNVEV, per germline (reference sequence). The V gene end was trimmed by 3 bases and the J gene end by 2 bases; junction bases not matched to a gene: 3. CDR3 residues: CASSFARGQETQYF. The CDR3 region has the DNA TGTGCCAGCAGTTTTGCCAGGGGGCAAGAGACCCAGTACTTC.

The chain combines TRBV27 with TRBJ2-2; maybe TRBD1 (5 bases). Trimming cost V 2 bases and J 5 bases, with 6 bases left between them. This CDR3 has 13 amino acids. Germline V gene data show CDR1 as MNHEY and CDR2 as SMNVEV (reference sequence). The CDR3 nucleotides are TGTGCCAGCAGTTTAGGGGCGACCGGGGAGCTGTTTTTT. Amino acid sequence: CASSLGATGELFF.

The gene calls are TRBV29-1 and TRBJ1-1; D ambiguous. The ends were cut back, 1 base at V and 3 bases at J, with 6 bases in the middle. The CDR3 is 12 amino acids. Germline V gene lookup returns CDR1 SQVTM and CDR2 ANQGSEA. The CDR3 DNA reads TGCAGCGTTGAAGGGCCGGACACTGAAGCTTTCTTT. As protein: CSVEGPDTEAFF. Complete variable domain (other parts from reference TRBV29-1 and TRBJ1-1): SAVISQKPSRDICQRGTSLTIQCQVDSQVTMMFWYRQQPGQSLTLIATANQGSEATYESGFVIDKFPISRPNLTFSTLTVSNMSPEDSSIYLCSVEGPDTEAFFGQGTRLTVV.

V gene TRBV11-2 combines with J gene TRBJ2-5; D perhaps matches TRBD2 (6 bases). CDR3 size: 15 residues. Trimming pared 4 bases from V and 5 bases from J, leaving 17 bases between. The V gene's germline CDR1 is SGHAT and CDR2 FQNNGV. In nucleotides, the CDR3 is TGTGCCAGCAGCTCCCCCCACGACAGCGGGGAGACCCAGTACTTC. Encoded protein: CASSSPHDSGETQYF.